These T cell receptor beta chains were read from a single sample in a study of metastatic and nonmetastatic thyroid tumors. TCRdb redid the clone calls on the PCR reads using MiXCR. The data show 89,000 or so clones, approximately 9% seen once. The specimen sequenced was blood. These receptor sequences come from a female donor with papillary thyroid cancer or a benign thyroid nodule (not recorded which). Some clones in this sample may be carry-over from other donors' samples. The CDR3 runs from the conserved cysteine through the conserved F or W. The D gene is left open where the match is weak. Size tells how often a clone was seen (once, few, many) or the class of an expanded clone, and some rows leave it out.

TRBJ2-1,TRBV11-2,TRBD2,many,CASSTRTSGAREQFF,TGTGCCAGCAGCACAAGGACTAGCGGGGCGCGTGAGCAGTTCTTC
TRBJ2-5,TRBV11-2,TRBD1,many,CASTLGTGQETQYF,TGTGCCAGCACCCTGGGGACAGGTCAAGAGACCCAGTACTTC
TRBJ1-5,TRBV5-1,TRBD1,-,CAISLAPGQGNHPQHF,TGCGCCATCAGCTTGGCGCCGGGACAGGGGAATCATCCCCAGCATTTT
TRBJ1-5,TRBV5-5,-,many,CASSLGQGSYQPQHF,TGTGCCAGCAGCTTGGGTCAGGGATCCTATCAGCCCCAGCATTTT
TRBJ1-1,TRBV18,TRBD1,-,CASSDRDNTEAFF,TGTGCCAGCTCAGACAGGGATAACACTGAAGCTTTCTTT
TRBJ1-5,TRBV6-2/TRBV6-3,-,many,CASSQGRSQPQHF,TGTGCCAGCAGTCAAGGGCGGTCTCAGCCCCAGCATTTT
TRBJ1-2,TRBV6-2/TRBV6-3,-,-,CASSQTSLSTSGYTF,TGTGCCAGCAGTCAGACCTCACTATCCACGAGTGGCTACACCTTC
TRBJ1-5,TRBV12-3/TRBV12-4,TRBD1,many,CASSAPRGANQPQHF,TGTGCCAGCAGCGCCCCCAGGGGGGCAAATCAGCCCCAGCATTTT
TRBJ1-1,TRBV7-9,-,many,CASSLMGTEAFF,TGTGCCAGCAGCTTGATGGGGACTGAAGCTTTCTTT
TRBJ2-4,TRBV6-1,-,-,CASSEGPLLAKNIQYF,TGTGCCAGCAGTGAGGGACCGCTTCTAGCCAAAAACATTCAGTACTTC
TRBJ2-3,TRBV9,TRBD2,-,CASSARGRSGAAVDTQYF,TGTGCCAGCAGCGCCCGGGGCAGGAGCGGGGCCGCAGTAGATACGCAGTATTTT
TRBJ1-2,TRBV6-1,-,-,CASIPSIQVYTF,TGTGCCAGCATCCCCAGCATCCAGGTCTACACCTTC
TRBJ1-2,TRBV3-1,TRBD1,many,CASSQARTGDYGYTF,TGTGCCAGCAGCCAAGCTCGGACAGGGGACTATGGCTACACCTTC
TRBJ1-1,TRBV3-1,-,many,CASSQSDLDTEAFF,TGTGCCAGCAGCCAGTCGGATCTAGACACTGAAGCTTTCTTT
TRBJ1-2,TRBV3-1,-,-,CASSQAQGFGYTF,TGCGCCAGCAGCCAAGCACAGGGCTTTGGCTACACCTTC
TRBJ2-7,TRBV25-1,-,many,CASSDSREAPHYEQYF,TGTGCCAGCAGTGATTCTAGAGAGGCCCCCCACTACGAGCAGTACTTC
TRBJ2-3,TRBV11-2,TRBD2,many,CASSPTRSGGLLDTQYF,TGTGCCAGCAGCCCAACTCGGAGCGGGGGCCTATTAGATACGCAGTATTTT
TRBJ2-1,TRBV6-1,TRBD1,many,CAIYRGMGYEQFF,TGTGCCATATACAGGGGGATGGGATATGAGCAGTTCTTC
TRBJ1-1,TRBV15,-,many,CATSRGTALNTEAFF,TGTGCCACCAGCAGAGGGACAGCACTGAACACTGAAGCTTTCTTT
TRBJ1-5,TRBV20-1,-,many,CSAREGTGDNRPQHF,TGCAGTGCTAGAGAAGGGACTGGCGACAATCGGCCCCAGCATTTT
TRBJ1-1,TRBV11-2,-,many,CASSFRTAYTEAFF,TGTGCCAGCAGCTTCAGAACAGCTTACACTGAAGCTTTCTTT
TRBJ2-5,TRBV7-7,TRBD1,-,CASSLGTGISETQYF,TGTGCCAGCAGCTTGGGGACAGGGATAAGTGAGACCCAGTACTTC
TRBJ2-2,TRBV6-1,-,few,CASTPRGGLGTGELFF,TGTGCCAGCACCCCGAGGGGGGGTTTGGGCACCGGGGAGCTGTTTTTT
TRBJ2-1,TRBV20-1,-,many,CSALIRGTNEQFF,TGCAGTGCCCTAATTCGGGGCACCAATGAGCAGTTCTTC
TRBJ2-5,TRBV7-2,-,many,CASSPEGLDETQYF,TGTGCCAGCAGCCCCGAGGGGCTTGATGAGACCCAGTACTTC
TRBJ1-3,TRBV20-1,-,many,CSASDHSGNTIYF,TGCAGTGCTAGCGATCACTCTGGAAACACCATATATTTT
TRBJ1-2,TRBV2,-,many,CASSEVVGNYGYTF,TGTGCCAGCAGTGAAGTAGTAGGAAACTATGGCTACACCTTC
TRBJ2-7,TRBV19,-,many,CASSIFSYEQYF,TGTGCCAGTAGTATCTTCTCCTACGAGCAGTACTTC
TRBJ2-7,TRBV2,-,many,CAIDGGRGNDEQYF,TGTGCCATTGACGGGGGACGGGGGAACGACGAGCAGTACTTC
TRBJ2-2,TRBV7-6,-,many,CASSLAAAQPTGELFF,TGTGCCAGCAGCTTAGCGGCGGCACAGCCCACCGGGGAGCTGTTTTTT
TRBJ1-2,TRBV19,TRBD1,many,CASRSEGAFLYGYTF,TGTGCCAGTAGATCCGAGGGGGCGTTCCTCTATGGCTACACCTTC
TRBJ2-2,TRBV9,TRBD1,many,CASSVAGQGLTGELFF,TGTGCCAGCAGCGTAGCGGGACAGGGATTAACCGGGGAGCTGTTTTTT
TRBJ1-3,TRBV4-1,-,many,CASSQVRDTIYF,TGCGCCAGCAGCCAAGTTCGAGACACCATATATTTT
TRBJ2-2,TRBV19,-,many,CASSMLSGFNGELFF,TGTGCCAGTAGTATGTTGTCGGGGTTTAACGGGGAGCTGTTTTTT
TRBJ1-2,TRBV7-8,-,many,CASSLAYGSDGYTF,TGTGCCAGCAGCTTAGCGTACGGGAGCGATGGCTACACCTTC
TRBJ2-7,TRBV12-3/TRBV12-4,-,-,CASIPLGVYEQYF,TGTGCCAGCATTCCCCTGGGGGTATACGAGCAGTACTTC
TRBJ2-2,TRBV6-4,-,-,CASSDGSVGANTGELFF,TGTGCCAGCAGTGACGGCAGCGTGGGTGCGAACACCGGGGAGCTGTTTTTT
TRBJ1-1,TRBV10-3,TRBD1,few,CAIRPGQGRNTEAFF,TGTGCCATCAGACCGGGACAGGGTAGGAACACTGAAGCTTTCTTT
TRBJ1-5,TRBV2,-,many,CASSEIRTGNQPQHF,TGTGCCAGCAGTGAGATTCGGACGGGCAATCAGCCCCAGCATTTT
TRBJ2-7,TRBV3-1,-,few,CASSQEGSGPGEQYF,TGTGCCAGCAGCCAAGAAGGGTCAGGTCCTGGGGAGCAGTACTTC
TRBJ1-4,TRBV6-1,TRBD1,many,CASKTGVEKLFF,TGTGCCAGCAAGACAGGGGTTGAAAAACTGTTTTTT
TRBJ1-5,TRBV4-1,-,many,CASSLGMGDQPQHF,TGCGCCAGCAGCCTTGGCATGGGGGATCAGCCCCAGCATTTT
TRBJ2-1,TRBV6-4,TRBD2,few,CASSDSDTSGGADEQFF,TGTGCCAGCAGTGACTCGGATACTAGCGGGGGGGCGGATGAGCAGTTCTTC
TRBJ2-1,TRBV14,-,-,CASSQLSGYEQFF,TGTGCCAGCAGCCAACTCTCTGGGTATGAGCAGTTCTTC
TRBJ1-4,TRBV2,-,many,CASSAIISEKLFF,TGTGCCAGCAGTGCAATCATATCTGAAAAACTGTTTTTT
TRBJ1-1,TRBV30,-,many,CAWDRTPNTEAFF,TGTGCCTGGGACAGGACCCCCAACACTGAAGCTTTCTTT
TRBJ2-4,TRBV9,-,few,CASSVGRGSNIQYF,TGTGCCAGCAGCGTAGGGCGGGGATCGAACATTCAGTACTTC
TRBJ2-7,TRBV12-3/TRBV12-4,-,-,CASSLTLGAVYEQYF,TGTGCCAGCAGTTTAACGCTTGGCGCCGTCTACGAGCAGTACTTC
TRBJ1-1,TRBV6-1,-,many,CASSIRGPNTEAFF,TGTGCCAGCAGTATCAGGGGCCCGAACACTGAAGCTTTCTTT
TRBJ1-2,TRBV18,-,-,CASSPSGEVNYGYTF,TGTGCCAGCTCACCGTCAGGGGAGGTTAACTATGGCTACACCTTC
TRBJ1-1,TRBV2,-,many,CASFKGHDGTEAFF,TGTGCCAGCTTTAAGGGGCACGACGGCACTGAAGCTTTCTTT
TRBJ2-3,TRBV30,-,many,CAWSVTPDTQYF,TGTGCCTGGAGTGTAACCCCCGATACGCAGTATTTT
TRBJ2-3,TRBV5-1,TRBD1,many,CASSSGQGGRTDTQYF,TGCGCCAGCAGCTCGGGACAGGGGGGACGCACAGATACGCAGTATTTT
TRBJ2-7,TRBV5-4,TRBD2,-,CASSEGVAGSVGEQYF,TGTGCCAGCAGCGAGGGTGTAGCGGGGTCCGTAGGGGAGCAGTACTTC
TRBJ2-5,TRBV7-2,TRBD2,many,CASSLVWGGGETQYF,TGTGCCAGCAGCTTAGTGTGGGGGGGAGGGGAGACCCAGTACTTC